The 21 T cell receptor beta chains below were found in one sample sequenced in a study of shared clonotypes between healthy human individuals. Some clones are missing from TCRdb's copy, which holds only in-frame ones; the method was immunoSEQ multiplex PCR. The sample yields roughly 500,000 clones, roughly 77% seen once. Source material: PBMCs. These receptors came from a middle-aged woman in good health. Some clones in this sample may be carry-over from other donors' samples.

Ten or more counts support this clone. The V and J genes are TRBV29-1 and TRBJ2-3, with D possibly being TRBD1 or TRBD2 (5 bases each). Germline CDR1 SQVTM, CDR2 ANQGSEA. The ends were cut back, 3 bases at V and 4 bases at J, with 11 bases in the middle. This CDR3 has 13 amino acids. The CDR3 here is CSVESRGADTQYF. CDR3 in DNA: TGCAGCGTTGAGTCTAGAGGGGCAGATACGCAGTATTTT.

On this clone itself: The junction differs from germline at one of its ends, possibly a read error. The V call is TRBV7-9, the J call TRBJ2-7; the match to TRBD1 covers 8 bases. The CDR3 runs 13 residues. The germline gives CDR1 SEHNR, CDR2 FQNEAQ (reference sequence). DNA of the CDR3: TGCGCCAGCAGCTACAACAGGGACAGGGAGCAGTACTTC. This encodes CASSYNRDREQYF.

The chain couples TRBV7-2 to TRBJ2-7, with 8 bases aligning to TRBD2. With V trimmed by 5 bases and J by 4 bases, 4 bases remained unmatched. The CDR3 contains 13 residues. Germline V gene sequence: CDR1 SGHTA, CDR2 FQGNSA. The CDR3, as DNA: TGTGCCAGCAGCGTGAGCGGGAGTTACGAGCAGTACTTC. Translated: CASSVSGSYEQYF. The full variable domain, completed using reference TRBV7-2 and TRBJ2-7, is GAGVSQSPSNKVTEKGKDVELRCDPISGHTALYWYRQSLGQGLEFLIYFQGNSAPDKSGLPSDRFSAERTGGSVSTLTIQRTQQEDSAVYLCASSVSGSYEQYFGPGTRLTVT.

The chain uses TRBV14 and TRBJ2-2; TRBD2 agrees at 12 bases. Germline CDR1 SGHDN, CDR2 FVKESK. V shed 1 base, J shed 8 bases, and the junction held 11 bases outside the gene matches. This CDR3 spans 18 amino acids. The CDR3 region has the DNA TGTGCCAGCAGCCAAGGTGCGACTAGCGGGAGTATACTAGGGGAGCTGTTTTTT. Its protein is CASSQGATSGSILGELFF.

The J gene is TRBJ1-2, the V gene TRBV2; D is perhaps TRBD1 (5 bases). CDR1 is SNHLY, CDR2 FYNNEI, per germline. The CDR3 runs 14 residues. Trimming took 4 bases from V and 6 from J, leaving 15 bases between them. The CDR3 sequence is CASSGTRGRDGYTF. DNA of the CDR3: TGTGCCAGCAGTGGGACACGGGGTAGGGATGGCTACACCTTC.

The chain has TRBV28 and TRBJ1-4, with 8 bases fitting TRBD1. The germline V gene has CDR1 MDHEN and CDR2 SYDVKM. The CDR3 spans 15 residues. The J segment lost 8 bases and the V segment lost 6 bases, leaving 11 bases of the junction unmatched. CDR3 amino acids: CASRQTGGIREKLFF. The CDR3 DNA is TGTGCCAGCAGACAAACAGGGGGAATTCGAGAAAAACTGTTTTTT.

In the case of this clone: Given a much more abundant clone one base away, this may be a read error. The J gene is TRBJ2-3, the V gene TRBV7-3, with a weak D call TRBD2 (5 bases). This CDR3 comprises 14 residues. Germline V gene sequence: CDR1 SGHTA, CDR2 FQGTGA. Trimming took 5 bases from V and 2 from J, leaving 11 bases between them. The CDR3, as DNA: TGTGCCAGCAGCCCGGACGGGAACACAGATACGCAGTATTTT. Its protein product is CASSPDGNTDTQYF. The full variable domain, in which reference TRBV7-3 and TRBJ2-3 provide the parts outside the CDR3, is GAGVSQTPSNKVTEKGKYVELRCDPISGHTALYWYRQSLGQGPEFLIYFQGTGAADDSGLPNDRFFAVRPEGSVSTLKIQRTERGDSAVYLCASSPDGNTDTQYFGPGTRLTVL.

The CDR3 nucleotides are TGTGCCACCGCCCCCAGCCGACAAGTTATTAATGAAAAACTGTTTTTT. It yields the protein CATAPSRQVINEKLFF. The chain couples TRBV28 to TRBJ1-4; no clear D. Germline CDR1 MDHEN, CDR2 SYDVKM. V was shortened by 10 bases and J by 4 bases, with 22 bases between the two germline ends. CDR3 size: 16 residues.

About this clone itself: Other DNA sequences of this sample code for an identical CDR3. The CDR3 sequence is CASSPGPAYEQYF. The CDR3 coding sequence is TGTGCCAGCAGCCCGGGCCCCGCCTACGAGCAGTACTTC. The genes are TRBV7-2 and TRBJ2-7; D gene uncertain. The CDR3 runs to 13 residues. Germline-derived CDR1 and CDR2 are SGHTA and FQGNSA. Trimming shortened V by 5 bases and J by 2 bases, and 10 bases separated the two germline ends.

J is TRBJ2-1 and V is TRBV2; 7 bases map to TRBD1. The junction had 5 bases not matched to a gene; V was cut back by 7 bases and J by 8 bases. Germline-derived CDR1 and CDR2 are SNHLY and FYNNEI. The CDR3 length is 12 residues. In nucleotides, the CDR3 is TGTGCCAGCACGACAGGGAGAGATGAGCAGTTCTTC. Translating it yields CASTTGRDEQFF.

This clone was counted many times. The chain combines TRBV29-1 with TRBJ2-3, with 11 bases that match TRBD1. V was clipped by 2 bases and J by 6 bases; unmatched bases: 7. Germline CDR1 SQVTM, CDR2 ANQGSEA. CDR3 size: 15 residues. CDR3 protein: CSVERGTGGSDTQYF. DNA of the CDR3: TGCAGCGTTGAAAGGGGGACAGGGGGTTCGGATACGCAGTATTTT.

This chain joins TRBV28 and TRBJ2-1, with 10 bases matching TRBD2. This CDR3 region has 15 residues. In germline, CDR1 is MDHEN, CDR2 SYDVKM. The ends lost 4 bases at V and 6 bases at J; junction bases unmatched: 6. The CDR3 DNA sequence: TGTGCCAGCAGTTCCCAGCGGGAGGGCTCCAATGAGCAGTTCTTC. Its protein is CASSSQREGSNEQFF.

This clone was found a few times. The J gene is TRBJ1-3, the V gene TRBV7-2; 9 nucleotides line up with TRBD1. This CDR3 has 16 residues. Germline loops: CDR1 SGHTA, CDR2 FQGNSA. The ends lost 1 base at V and 2 bases at J; junction bases unmatched: 3. The CDR3 nucleotides are TGTGCCAGCAGCTTAGTAACAGGGGGCACTGGAAACACCATATATTTT. Translated: CASSLVTGGTGNTIYF.

The count of this clone is one. The chain recombines TRBV7-9 with TRBJ2-3; 12 positions match TRBD2. CDR1 and CDR2 (germline): SEHNR, FQNEAQ (reference sequence). With V trimmed by 1 base and J by 3 bases, 2 bases remained unmatched. The CDR3 extends over 16 amino acids. The CDR3, as DNA: TGTGCCAGCAGCTTAGTAGGGACTAGCGGGACAGATACGCAGTATTTT. It specifies CASSLVGTSGTDTQYF.

This rearrangement joins TRBV29-1 to TRBJ2-5; 7 bases match TRBD1. The germline V gene has CDR1 SQVTM and CDR2 ANQGSEA. The CDR3 has 13 residues. J gave up 5 bases and V 5 bases, and 8 bases lay outside the gene matches. The CDR3 bases are TGCAGCGTTTATGACAGGGCAAGGGAGACCCAGTACTTC. Its protein is CSVYDRARETQYF.

This clone showed up just once. The chain links TRBV9 to TRBJ2-3, with D possibly matching TRBD2 (5 bases). This CDR3 spans 16 amino acids. The V end was cut by 4 bases, the J end by 2 bases, with 17 bases between. From germline, CDR1 is SGDLS and CDR2 YYNGEE. The CDR3 reads CASSSYSGLITDTQYF. In DNA form, the CDR3 reads TGTGCCAGCAGCTCCTACAGCGGACTGATCACAGATACGCAGTATTTT.

The chain carries TRBV28 and TRBJ2-7; 12 bases line up with TRBD1. The CDR3 contains 21 residues. J lost 0 bases, V lost 3 bases, and 18 bases had no gene match. Germline CDR1 is MDHEN and CDR2 is SYDVKM. The CDR3 bases are TGTGCCAGCAGTTTCGCCGGGACAGGGGGCGTAGGCGGGAGGCTCTCCTACGAGCAGTACTTC. Its translation is CASSFAGTGGVGGRLSYEQYF.

The genes are TRBV29-1 and TRBJ2-1; D is possibly TRBD2 (5 bases). V was shortened by 6 bases and J by 6 bases, with 12 bases between the two germline ends. CDR1 and CDR2 (germline): SQVTM, ANQGSEA. This CDR3 is built from 12 residues. As DNA, the CDR3 is TGCAGCGTCGGGGAAAGGACCAATGAGCAGTTCTTC. This encodes CSVGERTNEQFF.

This sequence joins TRBV5-5 and TRBJ2-7, with 10 bases fitting TRBD1. J was trimmed by 2 bases and V by 6 bases; bases with no gene match: 8. Looked up from germline, CDR1 is SGHKS and CDR2 is YYEKEE (reference sequence). The CDR3 consists of 15 residues. CDR3 sequence: CASTSPGQGTYEQYF. The CDR3 DNA is TGTGCCAGCACCTCCCCGGGACAGGGGACCTACGAGCAGTACTTC.

V is TRBV7-9 and J is TRBJ1-1; no definite D call. Germline CDR1 SEHNR, CDR2 FQNEAQ (reference sequence). The germline V and J ends were trimmed by 3 bases and 8 bases, with 7 bases remaining between them. The CDR3 has 11 amino acids. The CDR3: CASSFSREAFF. CDR3 sequence (DNA): TGTGCCAGCAGCTTCTCCAGGGAAGCTTTCTTT.

This clone has just one count. The chain has TRBV28 and TRBJ1-5; perhaps TRBD1 as D (6 bases). Germline CDR1 and CDR2: MDHEN and SYDVKM. This CDR3 has 18 residues. V shed 2 bases and J shed 6 bases, with 23 bases lying between them. CDR3 sequence reads: CASSLPGVGGPYGQPQHF. The DNA of the CDR3 is TGTGCCAGCAGTTTACCGGGGGTGGGGGGGCCGTACGGTCAGCCCCAGCATTTT.